Presented here are 11 T cell receptor beta chains from one specimen sequenced in a study of CD8+ T cells in alopecia areata. In each case, RNA was isolated and then reverse transcribed into cDNA as the sequencing template. The assay was immunoSEQ multiplex PCR, and TCRdb's table has in-frame clones only and misses some. Here the sample spans over 150,000 clones, about 60% being singletons. Regarding treatment: oral pan-JAK inhibitor, 5-10 mg twice daily. This specimen consisted of CD8+ T cells sorted from blood, obtained at week 24, from a patient treated with tofacitinib. These receptors originate from a human donor with alopecia areata.

The genes are TRBV2 and TRBJ2-7, with 8 nucleotides matching TRBD2. The CDR3 totals 16 residues. After removal of 4 bases from V and 2 bases from J, the junction contained 10 bases not matched to a gene. Germline V CDR1 and CDR2: SNHLY, FYNNEI. CDR3 sequence reads: CASSGTGGPYPYEQYF. For the CDR3, the DNA is TGTGCCAGCAGTGGAACGGGGGGGCCTTATCCCTACGAGCAGTACTTC.

The chain uses TRBV7-9 and TRBJ2-6; D call uncertain. Germline V gene data show CDR1 as SEHNR and CDR2 as FQNEAQ (reference sequence). CDR3 length: 19 amino acids. Trimming removed 0 bases from V and 2 bases from J, with 17 bases in between. CDR3 region: CASSLAIGQLDAGANVLTF. The CDR3, as DNA: TGTGCCAGCAGCTTAGCGATCGGTCAGCTAGACGCTGGGGCCAACGTCCTGACTTTC.

The V call is TRBV2, the J call TRBJ2-5; TRBD1 matches 10 bases. This CDR3 contains 14 residues. V shed 6 bases and J 3 bases; nucleotides not matched to a gene: 4. Germline loops: CDR1 SNHLY, CDR2 FYNNEI. CDR3 in DNA: TGTGCCAGCAGCGACGGACAGGGGGAAGAGACCCAGTACTTC. Its translation is CASSDGQGEETQYF.

The chain is built from TRBV9 and TRBJ1-5, with D possibly being TRBD1 (6 bases). The CDR3 length is 17 residues. Deletions cut 3 bases from V and 0 bases from J, with 16 bases between. Germline V gene lookup returns CDR1 SGDLS and CDR2 YYNGEE. Here the CDR3 reads CASSAHEDSHSNQPQHF. The CDR3 DNA sequence: TGTGCCAGCAGCGCCCATGAGGACAGCCATAGCAATCAGCCCCAGCATTTT.

The chain employs TRBV6-5 and TRBJ2-5; D gene uncertain. Trimming left V 8 bases short and J 7 bases short, with 20 bases between. This CDR3 contains 14 residues. Germline V gene lookup returns CDR1 MNHEY and CDR2 SVGAGI. Here the CDR3 reads CASSKGVQRGTQYF. The CDR3 DNA reads as TGTGCCAGCTCTAAGGGTGTCCAGCGAGGGACCCAGTACTTC.

The chain is built from TRBV2 and TRBJ2-1; TRBD1 might be the D (5 bases). This CDR3 has 13 residues. The V end was cut by 5 bases, the J end by 5 bases, with 10 bases between. The V gene's germline CDR1 is SNHLY and CDR2 FYNNEI. CDR3 coding DNA: TGTGCCAGCAGTCGAGACAGTGACAATGAGCAGTTCTTC. Protein sequence: CASSRDSDNEQFF.

The chain has TRBV6-5 and TRBJ1-2, with a possible D match to TRBD1 (6 bases). The V gene lost 6 bases and the J gene lost 1 base, with 12 bases spanning the gap. The CDR3 runs 14 residues. Looked up from germline, CDR1 is MNHEY and CDR2 is SVGAGI. The CDR3 sequence is CASSPGGLNYGYTF. CDR3 nucleotides: TGTGCCAGCAGCCCCGGGGGCCTTAACTATGGCTACACCTTC.

The chain combines TRBV10-3 with TRBJ1-2; 8 positions match TRBD1. CDR3 size: 14 residues. Losses at the gene ends were 0 bases for V and 8 bases for J; bases not matched to a gene: 5. Germline-derived CDR1 and CDR2 are ENHRY and SYGVKD. CDR3 coding DNA: TGTGCCATCAGTGAGTCGCAGGGGGCCGGCGGCTACACCTTC. It yields the protein CAISESQGAGGYTF.

The table lists this clone with a few counts. This chain connects TRBV4-1 to TRBJ2-5; TRBD1 is a possible D gene (6 bases). The CDR3 covers 12 residues. Germline CDR1 and CDR2: MGHRA and YSYEKL. Trimming cost V 8 bases and J 4 bases, with 11 bases left between them. CDR3 region: CASEGEGETQYF. CDR3 DNA: TGCGCCAGCGAGGGGGAAGGAGAGACCCAGTACTTC.

This rearrangement joins TRBV15 to TRBJ2-1; possible D gene TRBD1, 7 bases. V lost 7 bases and J 5 bases, leaving 15 bases between the germline ends. Germline CDR1 and CDR2: LNHNV and YYDKDF (reference sequence). The CDR3 has 14 residues. The CDR3 loop reads CATTRGGTDNEQFF. In nucleotides, the CDR3 is TGTGCCACCACCCGCGGAGGGACAGACAATGAGCAGTTCTTC.

The chain combines TRBV30 with TRBJ1-2, with unresolved D. Trimming shortened V by 5 bases and J by 7 bases, and 20 bases separated the two germline ends. This CDR3 contains 14 residues. CDR1 and CDR2 (germline): GTSNPN, SVGIG (reference sequence). For the CDR3, the DNA is TGTGCCTGGTCTCCCCCCGCATCGGACGCTGGCTACACCTTC. Residues: CAWSPPASDAGYTF.